Each of the 19 T cell receptor beta chains below was sequenced from the same sample in a study of T cells in Graves' hyperthyroidism and ophthalmopathy. Template material for amplifying TCR beta CDR3 regions consisted of RNA transcripts. First-round RT-PCR with HTBI primers amplified the TCR CDR3 region. TCRdb analysed the multiplex PCR reads with MiXCR anew, one entry per CDR3 protein. The data show about 620,000 distinct CDR3 sequences, roughly 17% seen once. The sequenced sample was blood. These receptors all stem from a woman aged 25 to 39 with Graves' hyperthyroidism.

In its sample, this clonotype was seen a few times. This chain uses TRBV28 with TRBJ2-5; D may be TRBD1 (7 bases). The length of the CDR3 is 16 residues. Trimming removed 3 bases at V and 1 base at J, with 15 bases between. Germline V gene sequence: CDR1 MDHEN, CDR2 SYDVKM. The CDR3 loop reads CASSLFRGAGQETQYF. The DNA for the CDR3 is TGTGCCAGCAGTTTGTTCAGGGGGGCAGGCCAAGAGACCCAGTACTTC.

This clonotype was counted between two and nine times. V is TRBV19 and J is TRBJ1-5; D uncertain. From germline, CDR1 is LNHDA and CDR2 SQIVND (reference sequence). This CDR3 has 16 residues. Trimming removed 11 bases at V and 0 bases at J, with 20 bases between. The CDR3 region is CASTWTVSNSNQPQHF. The CDR3 DNA sequence: TGTGCCTCCACTTGGACGGTCTCTAATAGCAATCAGCCCCAGCATTTT.

In this sample, this clonotype turned up many times. The CDR3 here is CASSFLSGQGIEKLFF. CDR3 nucleotides: TGTGCCAGCAGTTTCCTCTCTGGGCAGGGGATTGAAAAACTGTTTTTT. This chain uses TRBV28 with TRBJ1-4; D might be TRBD1 (6 bases). Per germline, CDR1 MDHEN and CDR2 SYDVKM. The germline V and J ends were trimmed by 3 bases and 7 bases, with 18 bases remaining between them. The length of the CDR3 is 16 residues.

This clonotype appeared many times. The genes are TRBV29-1 and TRBJ1-1; weak D call: TRBD1 (6 bases). There are 13 residues in the CDR3. CDR1 and CDR2 (germline): SQVTM, ANQGSEA. V lost 3 bases and J 5 bases, leaving 13 bases between the germline ends. The CDR3 nucleotides are TGCAGCGTTGATAGGGGGGGCGAAACTGAAGCTTTCTTT. The encoded protein is CSVDRGGETEAFF.

The chain employs TRBV7-9 and TRBJ2-1, with D possibly being TRBD2 (6 bases). Germline V gives CDR1 SEHNR, CDR2 FQNEAQ (reference sequence). The CDR3 contains 13 residues. V was pared by 4 bases and J by 8 bases, with 12 bases between. CDR3 sequence reads: CASSWEEDDEQFF. The CDR3 DNA follows: TGTGCCAGCAGCTGGGAGGAAGACGATGAGCAGTTCTTC. Using reference TRBV7-9 and TRBJ2-1 for the parts outside the CDR3, the full variable domain is DTGVSQNPRHKITKRGQNVTFRCDPISEHNRLYWYRQTLGQGPEFLTYFQNEAQLEKSRLLSDRFSAERPKGSFSTLEIQRTEQGDSAMYLCASSWEEDDEQFFGPGTRLTVL.

About this clonotype: This likely comes from a read error, as the CDR3 has no conserved phenylalanine or tryptophan at its end. V is TRBV7-2 and J is TRBJ2-1; D gene ambiguous. V was pared by 0 bases and J by 0 bases, with 6 bases between. The CDR3 has 15 residues. Germline values: CDR1 SGHTA, CDR2 FQGNSA. The CDR3 sequence: CASSLAWSSYNEQFI. DNA for the CDR3: TGTGCCAGCAGCTTAGCGTGGAGCTCCTACAATGAGCAGTTCATC.

This clonotype was seen repeatedly, ten times or more. At one boundary the junction diverges from the germline segment, which might be a read error. The V call is TRBV28, the J call TRBJ1-1; maybe TRBD1 (5 bases). In germline, CDR1 is MDHEN, CDR2 SYDVKM. This CDR3 has 13 amino acids. CDR3 residues: CTSSLVGDTEAFF. CDR3 in DNA: TGTACCAGCAGTTTGGTGGGGGACACTGAAGCTTTCTTT.

The rearrangement uses TRBV3-1 and TRBJ1-1; 10 bases align to TRBD1. Germline lookup yields CDR1 LGHDT and CDR2 YNNKEL (reference sequence). The CDR3 is 14 residues long. The V gene end was trimmed by 5 bases and the J gene end by 7 bases; junction bases not matched to a gene: 7. Here the CDR3 reads CASSYGTGEGEAFF. Here the CDR3 DNA reads TGTGCCAGCAGCTACGGGACAGGGGAAGGTGAAGCTTTCTTT.

This clonotype was seen repeatedly, ten times or more. This chain connects TRBV6-1 to TRBJ2-5; 8 nucleotides match TRBD1. Germline V gene lookup returns CDR1 MNHNS and CDR2 SASEGT. V gave up 6 bases and J gave up 5 bases; unmatched junction bases: 8. The CDR3 totals 14 residues. The CDR3 coding sequence is TGTGCCAGCAGCTCCAGGGGGCTCAGGGAGACCCAGTACTTC. It translates to CASSSRGLRETQYF.

The chain uses TRBV6-1 and TRBJ2-7; 9 bases agree with TRBD1. CDR1 MNHNS and CDR2 SASEGT come from the germline V gene. V trimming: 5 bases; J trimming: 6 bases; junction bases outside the gene matches: 5. The CDR3 is made up of 13 amino acids. The DNA for the CDR3 is TGTGCCAGCAGTCGAGGGACAGGGTCCGAGCAGTACTTC. Encoded protein: CASSRGTGSEQYF.

This clonotype was picked up a small number of times. The chain couples TRBV6-6 to TRBJ2-3; D is undetermined. Trimming cost V 0 bases and J 2 bases, with 9 bases left between them. The germline V gene encodes CDR1 MNHNY and CDR2 SVGAGI (reference sequence). The CDR3 has 15 amino acids. In DNA form, the CDR3 reads TGTGCCAGCAGTTACTCCCCACCCAACACAGATACGCAGTATTTT. As protein: CASSYSPPNTDTQYF.

The CDR3 sequence: CASSDSRAGEQFF. The CDR3 bases are TGTGCCAGCAGCGATTCTCGGGCGGGTGAGCAGTTCTTC. V usage is TRBV9 and J usage is TRBJ2-1, with a weak D call TRBD2 (5 bases). Trimming cost V 3 bases and J 9 bases, with 13 bases left between them. Germline CDR1 and CDR2: SGDLS and YYNGEE. The CDR3 length is 13 residues. The whole variable domain, filled in from reference TRBV9 and TRBJ2-1, reads DSGVTQTPKHLITATGQRVTLRCSPRSGDLSVYWYQQSLDQGLQFLIQYYNGEERAKGNILERFSAQQFPDLHSELNLSSLELGDSALYFCASSDSRAGEQFFGPGTRLTVL.

This clonotype was seen repeatedly, ten times or more. CDR3 sequence: CASSLPSGRGNEQFF. The CDR3 region has the DNA TGTGCCAGCAGCTTACCTTCGGGTCGGGGCAATGAGCAGTTCTTC. The chain combines TRBV7-9 with TRBJ2-1, with D tentatively TRBD2 (5 bases). Per germline, CDR1 SEHNR and CDR2 FQNEAQ (reference sequence). The CDR3 has 15 amino acids. V lost 2 bases to trimming and J lost 6 bases, with 14 bases between them. Together with reference TRBV7-9 and TRBJ2-1, the CDR3 gives the full variable domain: DTGVSQNPRHKITKRGQNVTFRCDPISEHNRLYWYRQTLGQGPEFLTYFQNEAQLEKSRLLSDRFSAERPKGSFSTLEIQRTEQGDSAMYLCASSLPSGRGNEQFFGPGTRLTVL.

This clonotype was observed at least ten times. The V gene is TRBV3-1, the J gene TRBJ1-1; the match to TRBD1 covers 10 bases. Germline V CDR1 and CDR2: LGHDT, YNNKEL (reference sequence). The CDR3 covers 14 residues. The V gene end was trimmed by 4 bases and the J gene end by 3 bases; junction bases not matched to a gene: 2. The CDR3: CASSRQGADTEAFF. Here the CDR3 DNA reads TGTGCCAGCAGCCGACAGGGGGCTGACACTGAAGCTTTCTTT.

By frequency in the sample, this clonotype is large (0.1 to 1%). The chain couples TRBV15 to TRBJ2-1; TRBD2 might be the D (5 bases). Looked up from germline, CDR1 is LNHNV and CDR2 is YYDKDF (reference sequence). V was clipped by 0 bases and J by 9 bases, with 12 bases between them. This CDR3 comprises 14 residues. The CDR3 here is CATSRDFEGSEQFF. The CDR3 DNA reads TGTGCCACCAGCAGAGATTTCGAGGGTAGTGAGCAGTTCTTC.

This clonotype was observed at least ten times. The rearrangement joins TRBV10-3 to TRBJ2-7, with 8 positions matching TRBD2. This CDR3 has 16 residues. Unmatched junction bases numbered 8, after V lost 4 bases and J lost 0 bases. The germline CDR1 and CDR2 sequences are ENHRY and SYGVKD. The CDR3 DNA is TGTGCCATCAGTGCTGCGGGAGGTGCCTCCTCCTACGAGCAGTACTTC. Translated: CAISAAGGASSYEQYF.

CDR3 nucleotides: TGCAGTGCTAGGAGGGGTGGTGCGGCTTACGCGTATTTT. Its translation is CSARRGGAAYAYF. The chain links TRBV20-1 to TRBJ2-3; D possibly uses TRBD1 or TRBD2 (5 bases each). V lost 3 bases, J lost 14 bases, and 21 bases lay in between. The CDR3 length is 13 residues. Germline assignment: CDR1 DFQATT and CDR2 SNEGSKA (reference sequence).

This clonotype was found many times. The V gene is TRBV29-1, the J gene TRBJ1-1; D remains ambiguous. The V gene's germline CDR1 is SQVTM and CDR2 ANQGSEA. The CDR3 is made up of 14 amino acids. The ends were cut back, 5 bases at V and 4 bases at J, with 17 bases in the middle. CDR3 in DNA: TGCAGCGTTCGGTTCCCCTCGGGTGGCACTGAAGCTTTCTTT. This codes for CSVRFPSGGTEAFF.

The rearrangement joins TRBV7-6 to TRBJ2-2; D is unclear. Deletions cut 3 bases from V and 4 bases from J, with 9 bases between. CDR3 length equals 14 residues. The germline V gene has CDR1 SGHVS and CDR2 FNYEAQ. The CDR3 nucleotides are TGTGCCAGCAGCTTTCGTGACGGCACCGGGGAGCTGTTTTTT. Residues: CASSFRDGTGELFF.